This T cell receptor (beta chain) emerged from a study of blood T cell repertoires in COVID-19. Study information: Whether acute or convalescent, the COVID-19 samples came from the United States, Italy and Spain. Sources were T cells, B-cell-depleted T cells, or PBMCs; the material itself was cDNA or gDNA.

Per the study methods: From reference gene primer amplification, estimates of nucleated cell counts were derived. TCRdb's table, derived via immunoSEQ multiplex PCR, lists solely in-frame clones and lacks some. V and J calls and clone size are copied from that table; D and trimming were computed from the DNA. The profile shows about 210,000 clones, roughly 90% of them singletons. Trimming cost V 6 bases and J 3 bases, with 14 bases left between them. The CDR3 contains 14 residues. Germline V gene data show CDR1 as MNHEY and CDR2 as SVGAGI. The chain links TRBV6-5 to TRBJ1-1; a weak D match, TRBD1 (6 bases). The sequenced sample consisted of peripheral blood. The TCR was taken from a woman aged 40 to 50 with acute or convalescent COVID-19. For the CDR3, the DNA is TGTGCCAGCAGACGCACAGGGATGGACACTGAAGCTTTCTTT. It is translated as CASRRTGMDTEAFF.